The clone carrying this T cell receptor beta chain was observed a handful of times. The antigen is unknown. J was trimmed by 4 bases and V by 4 bases; bases with no gene match: 1. From germline, CDR1 is MGHDK and CDR2 SYGVNS. CDR3 length: 12 amino acids. The data were obtained in a study of OX40 agonist ivuxolimab in advanced cancers. Study background: Every 2 weeks, patients got intravenous ivuxolimab at one of six dose levels (0.01-10 mg/kg). Each dose-escalation patient presented with hepatocellular carcinoma, melanoma, renal cell or head and neck cancer.

Findings and limits, study-wide: Low levels of normalized T-cell clonal expansion also appeared in some nonresponders.

Libraries were prepared by immunoSEQ multiplex PCR; TCRdb keeps only in-frame clonotypes and omits some of them. The sample consists of 80,000 to 100,000 clones, 94% of them appearing once. The clonotype originates from an adult with an advanced solid tumor such as melanoma, head and neck, liver or kidney cancer. Material: CD4+ or CD8+ T cells sorted from blood, obtained in a trial of the OX40 agonist ivuxolimab. This chain connects TRBV25-1 to TRBJ2-7; TRBD1 agrees at 7 bases. CDR3 coding DNA: TGTGCCAGCAGTGCACAGGGGTACGAGCAGTACTTC. Its protein product is CASSAQGYEQYF.